The present T cell receptor beta chain was sequenced within a study of T cells in Graves' hyperthyroidism and ophthalmopathy. Whole-study findings and limits: A model of 13 V-J features distinguished ophthalmopathy from stable hyperthyroidism.

Subjects aged 18 to 65 presented with newly diagnosed hyperthyroidism of less than 2 months' duration. The study excluded patients with uncontrolled infection, other autoimmune disease, pregnancy or lactation. Amplified TCR beta CDR3 regions came from RNA transcripts. Primed by the HTBI set, a first-round RT-PCR was run on the TCR CDR3. MiXCR, applied by TCRdb to the multiplex PCR reads, yields one record per CDR3 protein. The sample has over 700,000 distinct CDR3 sequences; under 20% are singletons. Ten or more counts support this clonotype. Antigen: not known. The sequence was obtained from a woman in her forties or fifties with Graves' hyperthyroidism that later progressed to Graves' ophthalmopathy. The sample comprised blood.

CDR3 residues: CASSDRRRTVSYEQYF. CDR3 nucleotide sequence: TGTGCCAGCAGTGACCGTAGAAGGACAGTCTCCTACGAGCAGTACTTC. The J gene is TRBJ2-7, the V gene TRBV6-1; possible D gene TRBD1, 6 bases. The CDR3 loop spans 16 amino acids. Germline V CDR1 and CDR2: MNHNS, SASEGT. Deletions cut 3 bases from V and 0 bases from J, with 15 bases between.